The 30 T cell receptor beta chains presented below share a single source sample, sequenced in a study of CD8 T cells in ankylosing spondylitis. TCRdb reprocessed the 5' RACE reads via MiXCR and lists one record per CDR3 protein. The table includes around 340,000 distinct CDR3 sequences, 20% to 25% detected once. The sequenced material came from blood, either unsorted or a sorted T cell fraction (not recorded which). Receptor source: a male donor with ankylosing spondylitis or in good health (not recorded which).

The genes are TRBV12-3 or TRBV12-4 and TRBJ2-7; no definite D call. This CDR3 comprises 12 residues. Between the trimmed V and J ends, which lost 1 base and 5 bases, there was a span of 6 bases. As DNA, the CDR3 is TGTGCCAGCAGTTTAGGGCGCGACGAGCAGTACTTC. This sequence encodes CASSLGRDEQYF.

This chain uses TRBV12-3 or TRBV12-4 with TRBJ2-2, with D perhaps assigned TRBD1 or TRBD2 (6 bases each). The CDR3 covers 16 residues. V shed 3 bases and J shed 2 bases, with 13 bases lying between them. CDR3 nucleotide sequence: TGTGCCAGCAGTTTTGACGGGGGCCTCAACACCGGGGAGCTGTTTTTT. This encodes CASSFDGGLNTGELFF.

The rearrangement joins TRBV29-1 to TRBJ2-7; 10 nucleotides align to TRBD1. The CDR3 is 15 residues long. Germline assignment: CDR1 SQVTM and CDR2 ANQGSEA. The junction had 6 bases not matched to a gene; V was cut back by 2 bases and J by 2 bases. The CDR3 here is CSVELTGQGTYEQYF. The CDR3 DNA sequence: TGCAGCGTTGAATTAACGGGACAGGGGACCTACGAGCAGTACTTC.

V is TRBV12-3 or TRBV12-4 and J is TRBJ2-5; D is perhaps TRBD1 (6 bases). The germline V and J ends were trimmed by 6 bases and 5 bases, with 13 bases remaining between them. This CDR3 is 13 amino acids long. The CDR3 DNA sequence: TGTGCCAGCAGCCTACAGGGCGGGGAGACCCAGTACTTC. Translating gives CASSLQGGETQYF.

The V and J genes are TRBV15 and TRBJ2-1, with D perhaps matching TRBD1 (5 bases). Trimming shortened V by 4 bases and J by 5 bases, and 9 bases separated the two germline ends. Germline lookup yields CDR1 LNHNV and CDR2 YYDKDF (reference sequence). The CDR3 is 13 residues long. This CDR3 reads CATSTRQNNEQFF. CDR3 bases: TGTGCCACCAGCACCCGACAGAACAATGAGCAGTTCTTC.

The gene calls are TRBV30 and TRBJ2-7; D perhaps matches TRBD1 (5 bases). There are 12 residues in the CDR3. V was clipped by 3 bases and J by 1 base, with 7 bases between them. Germline V CDR1 and CDR2: GTSNPN, SVGIG (reference sequence). The CDR3 protein is CAWRTDSYEQYF. The CDR3 DNA follows: TGTGCCTGGAGGACAGATTCCTACGAGCAGTACTTC.

The chain couples TRBV7-9 to TRBJ1-5; a weak D match, TRBD1 (6 bases). Germline V gene data show CDR1 as SEHNR and CDR2 as FQNEAQ (reference sequence). The V end was cut by 3 bases, the J end by 3 bases, with 12 bases between. The CDR3 covers 15 residues. The CDR3 DNA reads TGTGCCAGCAGCTTGGGACAAACCGCCAATCAGCCCCAGCATTTT. This encodes CASSLGQTANQPQHF.

This clonotype was recorded a few times. As DNA, the CDR3 is TGTGCCTCGAGGGGATTCGGAGAGACCCAGTACTTC. It encodes CASRGFGETQYF. J is TRBJ2-5 and V is TRBV12-3 or TRBV12-4; D assignment may be TRBD1 or TRBD2 (5 bases each). Trimming took 11 bases from V and 4 from J, leaving 14 bases between them. There are 12 residues in the CDR3.

This clonotype has a handful of counts. J is TRBJ2-1 and V is TRBV12-3 or TRBV12-4, with D unresolved. CDR3 length equals 15 residues. Trimming removed 3 bases from V and 5 bases from J, with 14 bases in between. The CDR3 coding sequence is TGTGCCAGCAGTTTGGGGTTCCTTTCTCACAATGAGCAGTTCTTC. As protein: CASSLGFLSHNEQFF.

There are a few counts of this clonotype. V and J are TRBV6-1 and TRBJ2-1; no definite D call. The CDR3 contains 14 residues. Trimming stripped 5 bases from V and 7 bases from J, with 15 bases between. The germline V gene has CDR1 MNHNS and CDR2 SASEGT. CDR3 DNA sequence: TGTGCCAGCAGTAGGTCTAGTGACGTGAATGAGCAGTTCTTC. Protein sequence: CASSRSSDVNEQFF.

This chain uses TRBV27 with TRBJ1-1, with TRBD1 as a possible D gene (6 bases). This CDR3 has 13 residues. With 2 bases removed from V and 5 bases from J, the gap between germline ends came to 9 bases. Per germline, CDR1 MNHEY and CDR2 SMNVEV (reference sequence). CDR3 in amino acids: CASSLTGRTEAFF. CDR3 in DNA: TGTGCCAGCAGTTTAACAGGGAGAACTGAAGCTTTCTTT.

As DNA, the CDR3 is TGTGCCAGCAGCTCGGGACAGGGGGCCGAGGTAGGCACAGATACGCAGTATTTT. Encoded protein: CASSSGQGAEVGTDTQYF. The chain uses TRBV7-8 and TRBJ2-3, with 12 nucleotides matching TRBD1. This CDR3 has 18 residues. Germline loops: CDR1 SGHVS, CDR2 FQNEAQ. The junction had 9 bases not matched to a gene; V was cut back by 4 bases and J by 1 base.

This rearrangement joins TRBV12-3 or TRBV12-4 to TRBJ2-1; D is unresolved. V dropped 1 base and J dropped 7 bases, with 14 bases sitting between them. This CDR3 has 15 residues. CDR3 nucleotides: TGTGCCAGCAGTTTAGGACCACAAATCGGGAATGAGCAGTTCTTC. Amino acids: CASSLGPQIGNEQFF.

This clonotype was recorded a few times. V usage is TRBV4-1 and J usage is TRBJ2-5; D uncertain. Germline-derived CDR1 and CDR2 are MGHRA and YSYEKL. The CDR3 is 13 amino acids. V was cut by 4 bases and J by 5 bases, with 11 bases left in between. The CDR3 DNA sequence: TGCGCCAGCAGCCTCCGCGCTGGGGAGACCCAGTACTTC. Residues: CASSLRAGETQYF.

In this sample, this clonotype turned up a few times. The chain combines TRBV9 with TRBJ2-1; 10 nucleotides line up with TRBD2. Losses at the gene ends were 3 bases for V and 0 bases for J; bases not matched to a gene: 9. This CDR3 contains 18 residues. Germline lookup yields CDR1 SGDLS and CDR2 YYNGEE. The CDR3, as DNA: TGTGCCAGCAGCGCAGAGACTAGCGGGTGGAGCTCCTACAATGAGCAGTTCTTC. Translation gives CASSAETSGWSSYNEQFF.

This clonotype was seen a handful of times. The gene calls are TRBV29-1 and TRBJ2-5, with a tentative D call TRBD2 (6 bases). V was cut by 4 bases and J by 5 bases, with 11 bases left in between. Germline values: CDR1 SQVTM, CDR2 ANQGSEA. The CDR3 has 12 amino acids. CDR3 residues: CSVASVEETQYF. The CDR3 DNA sequence: TGCAGCGTTGCTAGCGTTGAGGAGACCCAGTACTTC.

The V gene is TRBV20-1, the J gene TRBJ2-1, with a tentative D call TRBD2 (5 bases). The CDR3 length is 14 residues. V lost 0 bases and J 8 bases, leaving 14 bases between the germline ends. CDR1 and CDR2 from the germline V gene are DFQATT and SNEGSKA (reference sequence). The DNA of the CDR3 is TGCAGTGCTAGAGATCGAGGGCCAGTCCATGAGCAGTTCTTC. It yields the protein CSARDRGPVHEQFF.

The chain is built from TRBV4-1 and TRBJ2-3; D gene uncertain. The CDR3 is 15 residues long. V gave up 1 base and J gave up 2 bases, with 10 bases separating them. Germline V gene lookup returns CDR1 MGHRA and CDR2 YSYEKL. CDR3 DNA: TGCGCCAGCAGCCAAGGTGTGGCGAACACAGATACGCAGTATTTT. Translation: CASSQGVANTDTQYF.

The rearrangement joins TRBV12-3 or TRBV12-4 to TRBJ2-1; the D is unclear. Trimming stripped 6 bases from V and 10 bases from J, with 16 bases between. CDR3 size: 13 residues. CDR3 in amino acids: CASSAGTEAEQFF. The CDR3 DNA reads TGTGCCAGCAGCGCCGGTACCGAGGCCGAGCAGTTCTTC.

This clonotype has a handful of counts. The J gene is TRBJ2-2, the V gene TRBV12-3 or TRBV12-4, with unresolved D. V lost 6 bases, J lost 0 bases, and 14 bases lay in between. The CDR3 has 16 residues. CDR3: CASSAAGQSNTGELFF. The CDR3 bases are TGTGCCAGCAGCGCCGCAGGTCAATCGAACACCGGGGAGCTGTTTTTT.

This clonotype was observed a handful of times. The chain carries TRBV12-3 or TRBV12-4 and TRBJ2-1, with a weak D call TRBD2 (6 bases). The CDR3 runs to 16 residues. V lost 6 bases and J 3 bases, leaving 18 bases between the germline ends. Here the CDR3 reads CASSSPRGSHYNEQFF. DNA of the CDR3: TGTGCCAGCAGCAGCCCACGGGGGAGCCACTACAATGAGCAGTTCTTC.

The sample holds a few counts of this clonotype. The V call is TRBV5-1, the J call TRBJ2-7; D is unclear. The CDR3 covers 13 residues. From germline, CDR1 is SGHRS and CDR2 YFSETQ. V lost 3 bases and J lost 6, with 13 bases in between. The CDR3 sequence: CASSYNDGAEQYF. The CDR3 DNA follows: TGCGCCAGCAGCTACAACGACGGTGCCGAGCAGTACTTC.

This clonotype was seen more than once but under ten times. The chain links TRBV20-1 to TRBJ2-7; 9 bases are shared with TRBD1. The CDR3 sequence is 16 residues long. Germline loops: CDR1 DFQATT, CDR2 SNEGSKA (reference sequence). V shed 5 bases and J 0 bases; nucleotides not matched to a gene: 11. CDR3 amino acids: CSAWDRVTMSSYEQYF. In DNA form, the CDR3 reads TGCAGTGCTTGGGACAGGGTGACGATGAGCTCCTACGAGCAGTACTTC.

The rearrangement uses TRBV15 and TRBJ2-3; D is possibly TRBD2 (6 bases). CDR1 and CDR2 (germline): LNHNV, YYDKDF (reference sequence). The CDR3 has 14 residues. The germline V and J ends were trimmed by 1 base and 4 bases, with 9 bases remaining between them. The CDR3 here is CATSRVGLPDTQYF. The DNA of the CDR3 is TGTGCCACCAGCAGAGTGGGACTCCCAGATACGCAGTATTTT.

V usage is TRBV28 and J usage is TRBJ2-1; a possible D gene is TRBD1 (6 bases). This CDR3 region has 16 residues. Trimming left V 2 bases short and J 3 bases short, with 14 bases between. Germline V gene lookup returns CDR1 MDHEN and CDR2 SYDVKM. The CDR3 sequence: CASSLAGVEDYNEQFF. The CDR3 bases are TGTGCCAGCAGTTTAGCAGGGGTAGAGGACTACAATGAGCAGTTCTTC.

The chain carries TRBV7-8 and TRBJ2-1, with 12 bases lining up with TRBD2. The V gene's germline CDR1 is SGHVS and CDR2 FQNEAQ. The ends lost 2 bases at V and 12 bases at J; junction bases unmatched: 11. The CDR3 contains 16 residues. The CDR3 region has the DNA TGTGCCAGCAGCTTAACGGGACTAGCGGGTGGCCCAGGGCAGTTCTTC. Translating gives CASSLTGLAGGPGQFF. Together with reference TRBV7-8 and TRBJ2-1, the CDR3 gives the full variable domain: GAGVSQSPRYKVAKRGQDVALRCDPISGHVSLFWYQQALGQGPEFLTYFQNEAQLDKSGLPSDRFFAERPEGSVSTLKIQRTQQEDSAVYLCASSLTGLAGGPGQFFGPGTRLTVL.

This clonotype was seen ten or more times. The gene calls are TRBV12-3 or TRBV12-4 and TRBJ2-3; D gene unclear. The CDR3 runs 13 residues. The germline V and J ends were trimmed by 5 bases and 5 bases, with 11 bases remaining between them. The CDR3 nucleotides are TGTGCCAGCAGTCTCGAGCGCCAAGATACGCAGTATTTT. This encodes CASSLERQDTQYF.

This clonotype was counted between two and nine times. This sequence joins TRBV6-1 and TRBJ2-6; no definite D call. The CDR3 spans 14 residues. V lost 6 bases to trimming and J lost 3 bases, with 9 bases between them. CDR1 MNHNS and CDR2 SASEGT come from the germline V gene. This CDR3 is CASSQDFGANVLTF. DNA of the CDR3: TGTGCCAGCAGCCAAGATTTTGGGGCCAACGTCCTGACTTTC.

Only a few counts were recorded for this clonotype. The CDR3, as DNA: TGTGCCAGCAGCCAAGCTCGGGCTGGGGCCAACGTCCTGACTTTC. It translates to CASSQARAGANVLTF. J is TRBJ2-6 and V is TRBV4-2; D gene uncertain. This CDR3 region has 15 residues. Germline V CDR1 and CDR2: LGHNA, YNFKEQ. The V gene lost 1 base and the J gene lost 2 bases, with 6 bases spanning the gap.

This clonotype occurred a few times. The limits of the CDR3 on the DNA are not certain, so only TCRdb's listed CDR3 is given. This sequence joins TRBV29-1 and TRBJ2-7; no DNA check was done on the table's D call, TRBD1. CDR1 and CDR2 (germline): SQVTM, ANQGSEA. The CDR3 has 14 residues if both end residues are counted. The CDR3 protein is CSVVFWQGGTEQYF.